Sequencing of this TCR beta chain was carried out in a study of blood T cell repertoires in COVID-19. About the study: Sources were T cells, B-cell-depleted T cells, or PBMCs; the material itself was cDNA or gDNA.

CDR3 size: 11 residues. Germline V gene sequence: CDR1 GTSNPN, CDR2 SVGIG (reference sequence). With 5 bases removed from V and 4 bases from J, the gap between germline ends came to 8 bases. Under the authors' procedure: Amplified reference gene primers provided the basis for estimating nucleated cell counts. TCRdb's copy holds only in-frame clones and misses some; the assay was immunoSEQ multiplex PCR. The V and J calls and the clone size are those of that table, but D and trimming were determined from the DNA. The profile shows around 100,000 clones, around 85% of them singletons. Material: peripheral blood. The receptor was isolated from a middle-aged man with active or convalescent COVID-19. The chain has TRBV30 and TRBJ1-2, with no clear D. The CDR3 sequence: CAWGRGYGYTF. CDR3 nucleotides: TGTGCCTGGGGACGAGGCTATGGCTACACCTTC.